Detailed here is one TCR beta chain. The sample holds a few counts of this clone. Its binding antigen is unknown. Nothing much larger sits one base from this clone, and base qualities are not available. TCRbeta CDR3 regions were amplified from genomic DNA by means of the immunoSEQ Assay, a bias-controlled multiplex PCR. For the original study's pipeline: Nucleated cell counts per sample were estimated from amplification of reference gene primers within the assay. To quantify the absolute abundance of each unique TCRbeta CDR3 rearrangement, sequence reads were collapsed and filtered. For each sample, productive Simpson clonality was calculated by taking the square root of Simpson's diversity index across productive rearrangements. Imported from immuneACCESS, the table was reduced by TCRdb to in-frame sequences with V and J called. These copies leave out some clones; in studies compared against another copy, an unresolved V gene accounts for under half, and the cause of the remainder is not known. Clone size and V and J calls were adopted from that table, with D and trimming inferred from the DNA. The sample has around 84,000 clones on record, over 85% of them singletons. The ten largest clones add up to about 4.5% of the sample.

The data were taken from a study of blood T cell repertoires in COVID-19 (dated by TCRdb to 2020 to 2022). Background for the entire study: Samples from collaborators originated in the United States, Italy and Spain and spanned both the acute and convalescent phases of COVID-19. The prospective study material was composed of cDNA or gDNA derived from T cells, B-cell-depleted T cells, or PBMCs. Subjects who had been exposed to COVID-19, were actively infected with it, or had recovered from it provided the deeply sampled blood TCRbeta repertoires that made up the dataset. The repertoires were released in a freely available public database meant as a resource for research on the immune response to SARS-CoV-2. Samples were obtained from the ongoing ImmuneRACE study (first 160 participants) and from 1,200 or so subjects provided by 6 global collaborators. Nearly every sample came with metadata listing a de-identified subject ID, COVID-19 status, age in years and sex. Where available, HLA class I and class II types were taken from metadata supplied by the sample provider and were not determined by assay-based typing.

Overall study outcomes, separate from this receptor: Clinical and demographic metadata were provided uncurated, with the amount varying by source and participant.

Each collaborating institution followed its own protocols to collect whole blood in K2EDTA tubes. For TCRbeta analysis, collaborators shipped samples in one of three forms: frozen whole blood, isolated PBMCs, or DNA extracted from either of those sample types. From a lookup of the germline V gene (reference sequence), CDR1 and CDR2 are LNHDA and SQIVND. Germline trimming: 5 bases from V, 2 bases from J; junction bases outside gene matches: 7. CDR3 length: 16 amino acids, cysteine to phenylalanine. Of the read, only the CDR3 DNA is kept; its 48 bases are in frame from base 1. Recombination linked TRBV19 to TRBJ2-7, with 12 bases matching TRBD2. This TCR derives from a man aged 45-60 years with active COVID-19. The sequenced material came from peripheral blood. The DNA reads TGTGCCAGTAGTGCTCGGACTAGCGGGACTACCTACGAGCAGTACTTC. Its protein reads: CASSARTSGTTYEQYF.